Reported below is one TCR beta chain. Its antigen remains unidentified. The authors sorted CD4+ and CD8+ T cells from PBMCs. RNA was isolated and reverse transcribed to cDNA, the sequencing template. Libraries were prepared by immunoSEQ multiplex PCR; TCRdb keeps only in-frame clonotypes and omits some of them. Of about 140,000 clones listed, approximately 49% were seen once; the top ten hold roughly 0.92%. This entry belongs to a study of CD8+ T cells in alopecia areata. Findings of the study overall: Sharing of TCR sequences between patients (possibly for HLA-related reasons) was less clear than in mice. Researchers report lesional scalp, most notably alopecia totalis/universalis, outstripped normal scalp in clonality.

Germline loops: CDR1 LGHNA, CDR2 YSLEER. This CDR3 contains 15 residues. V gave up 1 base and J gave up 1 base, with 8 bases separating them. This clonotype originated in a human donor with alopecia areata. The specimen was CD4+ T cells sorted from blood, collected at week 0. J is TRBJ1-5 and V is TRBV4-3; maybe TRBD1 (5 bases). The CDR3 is CASSQVAGSNQPQHF. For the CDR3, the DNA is TGCGCCAGCAGCCAAGTGGCAGGGAGCAATCAGCCCCAGCATTTT.